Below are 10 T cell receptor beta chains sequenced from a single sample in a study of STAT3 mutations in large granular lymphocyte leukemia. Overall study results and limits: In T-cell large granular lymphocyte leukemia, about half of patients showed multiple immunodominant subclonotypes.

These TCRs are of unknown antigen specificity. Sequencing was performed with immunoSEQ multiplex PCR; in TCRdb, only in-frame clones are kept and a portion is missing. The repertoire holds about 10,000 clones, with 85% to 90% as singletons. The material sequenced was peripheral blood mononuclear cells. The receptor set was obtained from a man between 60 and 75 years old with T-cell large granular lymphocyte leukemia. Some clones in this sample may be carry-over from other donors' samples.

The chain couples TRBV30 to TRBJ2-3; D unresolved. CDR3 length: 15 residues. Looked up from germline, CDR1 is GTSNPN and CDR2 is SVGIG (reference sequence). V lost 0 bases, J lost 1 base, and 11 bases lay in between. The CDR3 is CAWSVRAAGTDTQYF. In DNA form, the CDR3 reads TGTGCCTGGAGTGTACGGGCGGCTGGCACAGATACGCAGTATTTT.

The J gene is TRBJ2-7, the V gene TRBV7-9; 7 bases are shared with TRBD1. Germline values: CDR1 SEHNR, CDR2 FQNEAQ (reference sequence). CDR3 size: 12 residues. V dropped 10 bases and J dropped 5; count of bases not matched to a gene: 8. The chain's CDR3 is CATVQQGNEQYF. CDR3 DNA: TGTGCCACCGTTCAACAGGGGAACGAGCAGTACTTC. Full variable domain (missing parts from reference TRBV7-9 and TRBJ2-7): DTGVSQNPRHKITKRGQNVTFRCDPISEHNRLYWYRQTLGQGPEFLTYFQNEAQLEKSRLLSDRFSAERPKGSFSTLEIQRTEQGDSAMYLCATVQQGNEQYFGPGTRLTVT.

The CDR3 DNA is TGTGCCAGCAGTTTACCCGGAGGCTCTGGAAACACCATATATTTT. This translates into CASSLPGGSGNTIYF. The chain has TRBV6-5 and TRBJ1-3; D gene unclear. V shed 4 bases and J shed 0 bases, with 10 bases lying between them. Germline V gene sequence: CDR1 MNHEY, CDR2 SVGAGI. CDR3 size: 15 residues.

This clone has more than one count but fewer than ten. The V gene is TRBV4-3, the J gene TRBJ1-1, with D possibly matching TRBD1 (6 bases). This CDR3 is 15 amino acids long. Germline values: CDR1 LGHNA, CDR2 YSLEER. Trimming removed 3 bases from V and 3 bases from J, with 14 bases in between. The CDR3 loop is CASSHPGHHHTEAFF. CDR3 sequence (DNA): TGCGCCAGCAGCCACCCGGGACACCACCACACTGAAGCTTTCTTT.

The CDR3 sequence is CASWGNTEAFF. As DNA, the CDR3 is TGTGCCAGCTGGGGGAACACTGAAGCTTTCTTT. J is TRBJ1-1 and V is TRBV21-1. TRBV21-1 is noted as a pseudogene. CDR3 length equals 11 residues.

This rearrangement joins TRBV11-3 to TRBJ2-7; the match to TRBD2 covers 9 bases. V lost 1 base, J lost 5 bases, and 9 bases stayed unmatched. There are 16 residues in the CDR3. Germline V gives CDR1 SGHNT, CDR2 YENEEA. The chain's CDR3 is CASSLAGSGRFDEQYF. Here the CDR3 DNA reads TGTGCCAGCAGCTTAGCTGGTAGCGGGAGATTCGACGAGCAGTACTTC.

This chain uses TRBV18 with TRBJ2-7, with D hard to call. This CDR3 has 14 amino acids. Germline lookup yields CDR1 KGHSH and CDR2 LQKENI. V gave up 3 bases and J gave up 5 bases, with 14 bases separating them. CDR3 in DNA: TGTGCCAGCTCACCTTCTCCTATTTATAACGAGCAGTACTTC. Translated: CASSPSPIYNEQYF.

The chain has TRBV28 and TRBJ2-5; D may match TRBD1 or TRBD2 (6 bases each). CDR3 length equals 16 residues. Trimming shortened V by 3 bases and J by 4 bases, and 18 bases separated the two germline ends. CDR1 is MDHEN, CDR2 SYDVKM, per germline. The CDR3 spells CASSFDGQGGGETQYF. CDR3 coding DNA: TGTGCCAGCAGTTTCGATGGCCAAGGAGGGGGAGAGACCCAGTACTTC.

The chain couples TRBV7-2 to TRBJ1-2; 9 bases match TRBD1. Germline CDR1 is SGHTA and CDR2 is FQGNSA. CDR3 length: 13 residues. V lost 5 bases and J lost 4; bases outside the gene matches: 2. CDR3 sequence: CASSAGQGYGYTF. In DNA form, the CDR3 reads TGTGCCAGCAGCGCGGGACAGGGCTATGGCTACACCTTC.

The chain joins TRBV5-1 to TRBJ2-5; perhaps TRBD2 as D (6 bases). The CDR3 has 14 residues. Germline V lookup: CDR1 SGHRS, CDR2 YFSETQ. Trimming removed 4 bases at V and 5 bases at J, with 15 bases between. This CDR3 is CASSVTSSYETQYF. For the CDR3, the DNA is TGCGCCAGCAGCGTCACTAGCTCCTACGAGACCCAGTACTTC.